This T cell receptor (beta chain) was profiled in a study of shared clonotypes between healthy human individuals. Overall study findings and caveats: A few donors had about 5% of their naive CD4 clonotypes in common.

In the naive CD8 group, cells lacked CD45RO and were positively selected for CCR7, so terminally differentiated effector memory CD45RA+ cells were left out. Deletions cut 7 bases from V and 0 bases from J, with 13 bases between. The CDR3 extends over 13 amino acids. Germline V gives CDR1 SQVTM, CDR2 ANQGSEA. Researchers ran the assay at a deep level. Sequencing used immunoSEQ multiplex PCR; TCRdb keeps in-frame clones, though not all of them. The table shows millions of clones, with under 95% occurring only once. Remarks on this clone: The antigen is undetermined.

The TCR was taken from a man between 18 and 29 years old in good health. Some clones in this sample may be carry-over from other donors' samples. The sequenced material came from naive CD8+ T cells from PBMCs. The V call is TRBV29-1, the J call TRBJ2-7, with no clear D. The CDR3 sequence is CSATLESSYEQYF. The CDR3 DNA follows: TGCAGCGCGACCCTTGAGAGCTCCTACGAGCAGTACTTC.